These 19 T cell receptor beta chains originate from one sample sequenced in a study of blood T cell repertoires in COVID-19. Some clones are missing from TCRdb's copy, which holds only in-frame ones; the method was immunoSEQ multiplex PCR. The sample records around 200,000 clones, 70% to 90% being singletons. Sequenced material: peripheral blood. The receptors here all came from a woman aged 18 to 35 who had recovered from COVID-19.

The rearrangement links TRBV4-3 to TRBJ2-1; tentative D call: TRBD1 (6 bases). Deletions cut 5 bases from V and 6 bases from J, with 20 bases between. CDR1 LGHNA and CDR2 YSLEER come from the germline V gene. The length of the CDR3 is 16 residues. The CDR3 DNA sequence: TGCGCCAGCAGCGCCGGACAGCGTCTTCCCTTCAATGAGCAGTTCTTC. Amino acids: CASSAGQRLPFNEQFF.

This clone occurred once. This sequence joins TRBV6-2 or TRBV6-3 and TRBJ2-1; TRBD2 matches at 9 bases. Trimming at V came to 4 bases and at J to 8 bases, leaving 9 bases not matched to a gene. The CDR3 spans 15 residues. CDR1 and CDR2 from the germline V gene are MNHEY and SVGEGT. This CDR3 is CASSWRGRAGDEQFF. The CDR3, as DNA: TGTGCCAGCAGTTGGCGCGGGAGGGCCGGGGATGAGCAGTTCTTC.

On this clone: This same CDR3 is encoded by further DNA sequences in the sample. The gene calls are TRBV6-5 and TRBJ1-6; TRBD1 aligns across 9 bases. V trimming: 5 bases; J trimming: 8 bases; junction bases outside the gene matches: 7. The CDR3 spans 15 residues. CDR1 MNHEY and CDR2 SVGAGI come from the germline V gene. The CDR3 bases are TGTGCCAGCAGTCCACGGACAGGGGCTGATTCACCCCTCCACTTT. Translated, it gives CASSPRTGADSPLHF.

A few counts support this clone. The chain combines TRBV5-4 with TRBJ1-2; D is undetermined. CDR3 size: 12 residues. Per germline, CDR1 SGHNT and CDR2 YYREEE (reference sequence). V was cut by 1 base and J by 4 bases, with 5 bases left in between. The CDR3, as DNA: TGTGCCAGCAGCTTGAACTCCTATGGCTACACCTTC. Its protein product is CASSLNSYGYTF.

The chain is built from TRBV28 and TRBJ1-1; D unresolved. Deletions cut 3 bases from V and 5 bases from J, with 16 bases between. Germline lookup yields CDR1 MDHEN and CDR2 SYDVKM. This CDR3 spans 15 amino acids. The CDR3 region is CASSLVERGRTEAFF. The CDR3 bases are TGTGCCAGCAGTTTGGTAGAAAGAGGGAGGACTGAAGCTTTCTTT.

This chain links TRBV7-2 with TRBJ1-2; TRBD1 agrees at 9 bases. Germline assignment: CDR1 SGHTA and CDR2 FQGNSA. CDR3 length: 15 amino acids. The trim removed 5 bases at V and 4 bases at J, leaving 8 bases unmatched. The CDR3 nucleotides are TGTGCCAGCAGCCCCCAACAGGGGGCGGGCTATGGCTACACCTTC. Protein product: CASSPQQGAGYGYTF.

The V and J genes are TRBV5-7 and TRBJ2-7, with D possibly matching TRBD1 (5 bases). TRBV5-7 is an ORF for which the function is uncertain. This CDR3 has 18 amino acids. V was cut by 2 bases and J by 0 bases, with 21 bases left in between. CDR3 residues: CASSLLHPSYRSSYEQYF. Here the CDR3 DNA reads TGTGCCAGCAGCTTATTGCACCCATCTTACAGGAGCTCCTACGAGCAGTACTTC.

CDR3 DNA: TGTGCCAGCAGCTTAGAGAACCTTAGAGTCGAAAAACTGTTTTTT. It yields the protein CASSLENLRVEKLFF. This chain links TRBV7-2 with TRBJ1-4; D call uncertain. Germline lookup yields CDR1 SGHTA and CDR2 FQGNSA. The ends were cut back, 1 base at V and 8 bases at J, with 14 bases in the middle. CDR3 length equals 15 residues.

This clone was counted once. The rearrangement uses TRBV5-4 and TRBJ1-1; no definite D call. Germline CDR1 SGHNT, CDR2 YYREEE (reference sequence). The CDR3 runs to 13 residues. Trimming shortened V by 0 bases and J by 1 base, and 4 bases separated the two germline ends. The CDR3 protein is CASSLEANTEAFF. The CDR3 DNA reads TGTGCCAGCAGCTTGGAAGCGAACACTGAAGCTTTCTTT.

The chain combines TRBV4-3 with TRBJ2-2; 12 bases match TRBD2. Germline V gene data show CDR1 as LGHNA and CDR2 as YSLEER. The CDR3 length is 17 residues. Trimming at V came to 3 bases and at J to 5 bases, leaving 7 bases not matched to a gene. The CDR3 here is CASSHDLAGGLTGELFF. The CDR3 bases are TGCGCCAGCAGCCATGATCTAGCGGGAGGGCTGACCGGGGAGCTGTTTTTT.

The chain is built from TRBV5-1 and TRBJ2-1, with 8 bases identical to TRBD1. The CDR3 spans 14 residues. In germline, CDR1 is SGHRS, CDR2 YFSETQ. V trimming: 1 base; J trimming: 9 bases; junction bases outside the gene matches: 6. CDR3 bases: TGCGCCAGCAGCTTGATTGGACAGGGACGTGAGCAGTTCTTC. Translating it yields CASSLIGQGREQFF.

The CDR3 spells CASSLGQGSDTQYF. DNA of the CDR3: TGTGCCAGCAGCCTGGGACAGGGGAGTGATACGCAGTATTTT. J is TRBJ2-3 and V is TRBV11-3, with 10 bases fitting TRBD1. The CDR3 is 14 amino acids. The trim removed 5 bases at V and 6 bases at J, leaving 5 bases unmatched. Germline CDR1 and CDR2: SGHNT and YENEEA.

The CDR3 spells CAWSVLGNEQFF. The CDR3 DNA sequence: TGTGCCTGGAGTGTACTTGGCAATGAGCAGTTCTTC. The chain is built from TRBV30 and TRBJ2-1; D is undetermined. Germline-derived CDR1 and CDR2 are GTSNPN and SVGIG (reference sequence). V was clipped by 0 bases and J by 6 bases, with 6 bases between them. CDR3 length: 12 residues. The full variable domain, with the rest looked up from reference TRBV30 and TRBJ2-1, is SQTIHQWPATLVQPVGSPLSLECTVEGTSNPNLYWYRQAAGRGLQLLFYSVGIGQISSEVPQNLSASRPQDRQFILSSKKLLLSDSGFYLCAWSVLGNEQFFGPGTRLTVL.

This chain links TRBV4-1 with TRBJ2-5; 9 nucleotides align to TRBD2. The length of the CDR3 is 16 residues. V was clipped by 3 bases and J by 5 bases; unmatched bases: 10. Germline V gene data show CDR1 as MGHRA and CDR2 as YSYEKL. The CDR3 sequence is CASSHATGLAWETQYF. DNA for the CDR3: TGCGCCAGCAGCCATGCCACGGGACTAGCTTGGGAGACCCAGTACTTC.

The rearrangement joins TRBV6-2 or TRBV6-3 to TRBJ1-2, with a possible D match to TRBD1 (6 bases). Germline loops: CDR1 MNHEY, CDR2 SVGEGT. The ends were cut back, 5 bases at V and 7 bases at J, with 11 bases in the middle. This CDR3 has 12 amino acids. As DNA, the CDR3 is TGTGCCAGCAGTGATGGGACAATTGGCTACACCTTC. It yields the protein CASSDGTIGYTF.

This clone showed up just once. This chain links TRBV9 with TRBJ2-5; TRBD2 aligns across 8 bases. V shed 0 bases and J 4 bases; nucleotides not matched to a gene: 8. Germline loops: CDR1 SGDLS, CDR2 YYNGEE. The CDR3 runs 16 residues. DNA of the CDR3: TGTGCCAGCAGCGTAGGACTAGCGAGGTTAGGAGAGACCCAGTACTTC. Protein: CASSVGLARLGETQYF.

This chain connects TRBV18 to TRBJ1-2; D unclear. Trimming shortened V by 3 bases and J by 8 bases, and 10 bases separated the two germline ends. The CDR3 length is 12 residues. Looked up from germline, CDR1 is KGHSH and CDR2 is LQKENI. CDR3 sequence reads: CASSPRLDGYTF. CDR3 DNA: TGTGCCAGCTCACCTCGACTAGACGGCTACACCTTC.

The chain links TRBV11-2 to TRBJ2-3; D is unresolved. Trimming removed 0 bases at V and 2 bases at J, with 12 bases between. CDR3 size: 16 residues. Per the germline V gene, CDR1 is SGHAT and CDR2 is FQNNGV. This CDR3 is CASSLDRSSVTDTQYF. CDR3 nucleotide sequence: TGTGCCAGCAGCTTAGATCGGAGTAGTGTCACAGATACGCAGTATTTT. Drawing the rest from reference TRBV11-2 and TRBJ2-3, the complete variable domain is EAGVAQSPRYKIIEKRQSVAFWCNPISGHATLYWYQQILGQGPKLLIQFQNNGVVDDSQLPKDRFSAERLKGVDSTLKIQPAKLEDSAVYLCASSLDRSSVTDTQYFGPGTRLTVL.

Here the CDR3 DNA reads TGTGCCAGCTCACCTCAGTACGAGCAGTACTTC. Its translation is CASSPQYEQYF. The chain couples TRBV18 to TRBJ2-7, with D unclear. The CDR3 has 11 amino acids. The V gene lost 3 bases and the J gene lost 4 bases, with 4 bases spanning the gap. CDR1 is KGHSH and CDR2 is LQKENI in the germline V gene.